Listed below are T cell receptor beta chains from one sample, sequenced in a study of CD8 T cells in ankylosing spondylitis. TCRdb itself ran the 5' RACE reads through MiXCR, one entry per CDR3 protein. The sample records roughly 440,000 distinct CDR3 sequences, 15% to 20% being singletons. The sample was blood, either unsorted or a sorted T cell fraction (not recorded which). Every receptor here comes from a male donor with ankylosing spondylitis. Both conserved end residues are part of each CDR3. Fields, in order: V gene, J gene, CDR3 protein.

v_call: TRBV10-3
j_call: TRBJ1-3
cdr3_aa: CAISVEGNTIYF

v_call: TRBV21-1
j_call: TRBJ2-7
cdr3_aa: CASRRDRGYEQYF

v_call: TRBV7-9
j_call: TRBJ2-1
cdr3_aa: CASSLGLDSIEQFF

v_call: TRBV12-3/TRBV12-4
j_call: TRBJ2-5
cdr3_aa: CASSTSGRPQETQYF

v_call: TRBV7-3
j_call: TRBJ2-3
cdr3_aa: CASSRNGASAYTDTQYF

v_call: TRBV9
j_call: TRBJ1-1
cdr3_aa: CASSVGYLNTEAFF

v_call: TRBV7-3
j_call: TRBJ2-7
cdr3_aa: CASTPTEQYF

v_call: TRBV7-9
j_call: TRBJ1-6
cdr3_aa: CASSLDTRNSPLHF

v_call: TRBV7-9
j_call: TRBJ2-1
cdr3_aa: CASGKIAGGSYNEQFF

v_call: TRBV5-4
j_call: TRBJ2-2
cdr3_aa: CASRWGHTGELFF

v_call: TRBV6-5
j_call: TRBJ2-3
cdr3_aa: CASSYSRGGGTSRVDTQYF

v_call: TRBV5-1
j_call: TRBJ2-7
cdr3_aa: CASRPDRAEQYF

v_call: TRBV11-2
j_call: TRBJ2-1
cdr3_aa: CASSPYGLAGASYNEQFF

v_call: TRBV20-1
j_call: TRBJ2-7
cdr3_aa: CSAEGDRDYEQYF

v_call: TRBV12-3/TRBV12-4
j_call: TRBJ1-1
cdr3_aa: CASSLYGGAFF

v_call: TRBV2
j_call: TRBJ2-7
cdr3_aa: CASSMTSNEQYF

v_call: TRBV5-1
j_call: TRBJ2-2
cdr3_aa: CASSEQGDTGELFF

v_call: TRBV10-2
j_call: TRBJ2-1
cdr3_aa: CASSEVARMSF

v_call: TRBV20-1
j_call: TRBJ1-5
cdr3_aa: CSARDVMGTYSNQPQHF

v_call: TRBV6-2/TRBV6-3
j_call: TRBJ2-1
cdr3_aa: CASSYPHREQFF

v_call: TRBV20-1
j_call: TRBJ1-3
cdr3_aa: CSATTGRSGNTIYF

v_call: TRBV7-2
j_call: TRBJ1-5
cdr3_aa: CASSLGGTGPQPQHF

v_call: TRBV4-3
j_call: TRBJ2-3
cdr3_aa: CASSQDAERKTDTQYF

v_call: TRBV5-1
j_call: TRBJ2-4
cdr3_aa: CASSPQGGLNIQYF

v_call: TRBV6-1
j_call: TRBJ2-7
cdr3_aa: CASSKVPGTGEGRLTYEQYF

v_call: TRBV27
j_call: TRBJ1-1
cdr3_aa: CASSLLGTGANTEAFF

v_call: TRBV6-5
j_call: TRBJ2-3
cdr3_aa: CASSYSVFFGGTDTQYF

v_call: TRBV12-3/TRBV12-4
j_call: TRBJ2-2
cdr3_aa: CASSFGDSRGELFF

v_call: TRBV7-2
j_call: TRBJ1-3
cdr3_aa: CASSSLGGHRDTIYF

v_call: TRBV7-3
j_call: TRBJ2-3
cdr3_aa: CASSLPGTSGRVHGTDTQYF

v_call: TRBV27
j_call: TRBJ1-1
cdr3_aa: CASTQEAFF

v_call: TRBV12-3/TRBV12-4
j_call: TRBJ1-6
cdr3_aa: CASCLLGQATRNNSPLHF

v_call: TRBV20-1
j_call: TRBJ2-5
cdr3_aa: CSARVAGTGQETQYF

v_call: TRBV4-3
j_call: TRBJ2-7
cdr3_aa: CASSQAGGGYEQYF

v_call: TRBV11-2
j_call: TRBJ2-7
cdr3_aa: CASSFGGQGPPGFYEQYF

v_call: TRBV20-1
j_call: TRBJ1-5
cdr3_aa: CSARGSGGGEQPQHF

v_call: TRBV20-1
j_call: TRBJ2-7
cdr3_aa: CSARDPTLYEQYF

v_call: TRBV6-6
j_call: TRBJ2-1
cdr3_aa: CASTLGHNEQFF

v_call: TRBV7-3
j_call: TRBJ2-2
cdr3_aa: CASSLFGGLSAGELFF

v_call: TRBV2
j_call: TRBJ2-3
cdr3_aa: CASTDRASKNTQYF

v_call: TRBV10-3
j_call: TRBJ2-7
cdr3_aa: CAISPGQGEQYF

v_call: TRBV5-5
j_call: TRBJ2-6
cdr3_aa: CASSPRQPGANVLTF

v_call: TRBV21-1
j_call: TRBJ2-7
cdr3_aa: CASSKNMRGGEQYF

v_call: TRBV12-3/TRBV12-4
j_call: TRBJ1-3
cdr3_aa: CASSFGQTGNTIYF

v_call: TRBV7-3
j_call: TRBJ2-3
cdr3_aa: CASSPGGAATQYF

v_call: TRBV6-5
j_call: TRBJ2-7
cdr3_aa: CASSQGHEQYF

v_call: TRBV20-1
j_call: TRBJ2-1
cdr3_aa: CSASGVEGLSYNEQFF

v_call: TRBV12-3/TRBV12-4
j_call: TRBJ1-2
cdr3_aa: CASSSLAPTNYGYTF

v_call: TRBV6-2/TRBV6-3
j_call: TRBJ2-5
cdr3_aa: CASSSSGKGMKTQYF